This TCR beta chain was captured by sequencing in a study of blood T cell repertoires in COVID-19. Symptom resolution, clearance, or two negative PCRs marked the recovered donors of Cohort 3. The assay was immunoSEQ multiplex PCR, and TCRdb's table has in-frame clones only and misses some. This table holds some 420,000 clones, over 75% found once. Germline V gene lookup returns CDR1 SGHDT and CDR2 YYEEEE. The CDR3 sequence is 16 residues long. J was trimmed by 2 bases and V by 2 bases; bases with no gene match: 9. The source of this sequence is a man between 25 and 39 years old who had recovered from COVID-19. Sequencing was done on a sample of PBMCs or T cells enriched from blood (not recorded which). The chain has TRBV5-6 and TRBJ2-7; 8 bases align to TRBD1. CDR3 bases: TGTGCCAGCAGCTTCAGGCAGGGGGCTGGTACCTACGAGCAGTACTTC. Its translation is CASSFRQGAGTYEQYF. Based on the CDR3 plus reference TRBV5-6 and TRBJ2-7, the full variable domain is DAGVTQSPTHLIKTRGQQVTLRCSPKSGHDTVSWYQQALGQGPQFIFQYYEEEERQRGNFPDRFSGHQFPNYSSELNVNALLLGDSALYLCASSFRQGAGTYEQYFGPGTRLTVT.